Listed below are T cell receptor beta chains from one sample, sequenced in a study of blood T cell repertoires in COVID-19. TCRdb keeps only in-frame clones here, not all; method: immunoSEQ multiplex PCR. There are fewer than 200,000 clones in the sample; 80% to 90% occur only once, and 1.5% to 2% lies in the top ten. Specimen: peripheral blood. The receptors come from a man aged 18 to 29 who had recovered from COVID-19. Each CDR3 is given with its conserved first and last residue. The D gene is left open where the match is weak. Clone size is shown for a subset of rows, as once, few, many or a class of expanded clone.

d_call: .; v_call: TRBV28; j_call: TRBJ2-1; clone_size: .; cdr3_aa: CASSRRGREQFF; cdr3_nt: TGTGCCAGCAGTAGGCGAGGGAGGGAGCAGTTCTTC
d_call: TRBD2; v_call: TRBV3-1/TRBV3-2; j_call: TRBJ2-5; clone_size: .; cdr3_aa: CASSQRTSGGSETQYF; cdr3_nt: TGTGCCAGCAGCCAGAGGACTAGCGGGGGCTCAGAGACCCAGTACTTC
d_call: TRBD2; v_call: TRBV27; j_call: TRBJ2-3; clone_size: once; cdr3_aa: CASSLLGLANTDTQYF; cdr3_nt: TGTGCCAGCAGTTTACTAGGACTAGCGAACACAGATACGCAGTATTTT
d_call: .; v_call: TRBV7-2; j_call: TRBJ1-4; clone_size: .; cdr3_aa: CASSLAGGNEKLFF; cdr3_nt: TGTGCCAGCAGCTTAGCGGGGGGGAATGAAAAACTGTTTTTT
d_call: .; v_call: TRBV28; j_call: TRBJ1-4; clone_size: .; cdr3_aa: CASSPPLRDTREKLFF; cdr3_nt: TGTGCCAGCAGTCCGCCCCTCCGAGACACTCGTGAAAAACTGTTTTTT
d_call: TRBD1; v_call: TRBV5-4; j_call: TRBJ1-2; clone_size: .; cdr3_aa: CASSLTGQGTYGYTF; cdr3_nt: TGTGCCAGCAGCTTGACGGGACAGGGAACCTATGGCTACACCTTC
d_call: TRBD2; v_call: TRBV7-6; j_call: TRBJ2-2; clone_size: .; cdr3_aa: CASSSSLLAGGPNTGELFF; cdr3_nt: TGTGCCAGCAGCTCCTCCTTACTAGCGGGAGGCCCGAACACCGGGGAGCTGTTTTTT
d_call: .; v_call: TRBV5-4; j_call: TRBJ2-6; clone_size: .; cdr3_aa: CASRQFSGANVLTF; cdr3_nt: TGTGCCAGCAGACAGTTCTCTGGGGCCAACGTCCTGACTTTC
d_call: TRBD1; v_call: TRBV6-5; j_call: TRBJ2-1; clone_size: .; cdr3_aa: CASSLDRGLGNEQFF; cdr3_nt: TGTGCCAGCAGTCTGGACAGGGGGCTTGGGAATGAGCAGTTCTTC
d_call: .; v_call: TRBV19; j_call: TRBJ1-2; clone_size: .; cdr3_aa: CAANRENYGYTF; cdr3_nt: TGTGCCGCGAACAGGGAGAACTATGGCTACACCTTC
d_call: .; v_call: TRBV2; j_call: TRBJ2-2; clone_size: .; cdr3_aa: CASETGDPGELFF; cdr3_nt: TGTGCCAGCGAAACGGGAGACCCCGGGGAGCTGTTTTTT
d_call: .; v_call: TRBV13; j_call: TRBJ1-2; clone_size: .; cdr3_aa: CASSLYQGGAGYTF; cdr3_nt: TGTGCCAGCAGCTTATACCAGGGTGGGGCTGGCTACACCTTC
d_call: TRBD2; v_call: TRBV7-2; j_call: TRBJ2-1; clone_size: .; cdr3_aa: CASTSSGRALNEQFF; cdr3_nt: TGTGCCAGCACATCTAGCGGGAGGGCCCTCAATGAGCAGTTCTTC
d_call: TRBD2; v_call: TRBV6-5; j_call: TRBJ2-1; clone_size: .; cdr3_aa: CASSRGTSRGEQFF; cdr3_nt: TGTGCCAGCAGTCGCGGGACTAGCAGGGGTGAGCAGTTCTTC
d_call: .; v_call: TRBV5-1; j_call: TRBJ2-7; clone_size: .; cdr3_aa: CASSQMVQAYEQYF; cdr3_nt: TGCGCCAGCAGTCAAATGGTACAGGCCTACGAGCAGTACTTC
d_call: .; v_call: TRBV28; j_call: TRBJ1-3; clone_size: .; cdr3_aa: CATLAGVGNTIYF; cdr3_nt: TGTGCCACCCTTGCAGGGGTCGGAAACACCATATATTTT
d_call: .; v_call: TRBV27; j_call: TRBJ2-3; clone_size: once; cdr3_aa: CASSLLTSTDTQYF; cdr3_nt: TGTGCCAGCAGTTTGTTAACTAGCACAGATACGCAGTATTTT
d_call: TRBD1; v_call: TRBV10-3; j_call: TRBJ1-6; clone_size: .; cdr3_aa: CATKRQGDSPLHF; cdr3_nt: TGTGCCACCAAACGACAGGGGGATTCACCCCTCCACTTT
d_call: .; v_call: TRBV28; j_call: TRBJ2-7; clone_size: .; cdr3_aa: CASSTRGGYEQYF; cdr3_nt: TGTGCCAGCAGTACCAGGGGTGGCTACGAGCAGTACTTC
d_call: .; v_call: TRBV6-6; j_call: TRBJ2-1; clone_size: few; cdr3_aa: CASINRGGAQPEQFF; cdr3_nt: TGTGCCAGCATCAACAGGGGGGGCGCACAACCTGAGCAGTTCTTC
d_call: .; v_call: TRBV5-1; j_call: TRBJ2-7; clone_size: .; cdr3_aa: CASSLARGYEQYF; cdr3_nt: TGCGCCAGCAGCTTGGCCAGGGGCTACGAGCAGTACTTC
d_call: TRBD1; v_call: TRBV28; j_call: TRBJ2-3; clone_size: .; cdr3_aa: CASSPVGQGDTQYF; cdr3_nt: TGTGCCAGCAGCCCGGTAGGACAGGGCGATACGCAGTATTTT
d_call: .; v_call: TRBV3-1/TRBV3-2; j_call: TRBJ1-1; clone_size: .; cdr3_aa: CASSRGTPEAFF; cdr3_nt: TGTGCCAGCAGCCGAGGGACTCCTGAAGCTTTCTTT
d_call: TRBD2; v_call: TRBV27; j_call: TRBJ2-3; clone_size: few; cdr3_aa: CASSWREGDTQYF; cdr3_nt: TGTGCCAGCAGTTGGAGGGAGGGAGATACGCAGTATTTT
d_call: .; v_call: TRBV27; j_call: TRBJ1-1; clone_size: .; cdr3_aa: CASGREASTEAFF; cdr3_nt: TGTGCCAGCGGGAGGGAGGCGAGCACTGAAGCTTTCTTT
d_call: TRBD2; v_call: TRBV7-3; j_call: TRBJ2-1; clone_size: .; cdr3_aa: CASSLGTSGRLNEQFF; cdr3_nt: TGTGCCAGCAGCCTCGGGACTAGCGGGAGGCTTAATGAGCAGTTCTTC
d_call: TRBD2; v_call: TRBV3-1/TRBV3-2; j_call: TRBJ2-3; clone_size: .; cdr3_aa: CASSRNKEAGDQYF; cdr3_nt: TGTGCCAGCAGCCGAAACAAAGAAGCGGGAGATCAGTATTTT
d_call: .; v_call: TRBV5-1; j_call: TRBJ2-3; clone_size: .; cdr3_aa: CASSERRHSSTDTQYF; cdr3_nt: TGCGCCAGCAGCGAACGGCGACACTCCAGCACAGATACGCAGTATTTT
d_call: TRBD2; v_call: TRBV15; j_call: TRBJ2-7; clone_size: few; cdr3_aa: CATSRDLKASGSHEQYF; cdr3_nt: TGTGCCACCAGCAGAGATCTCAAGGCTAGCGGGAGCCACGAGCAGTACTTC
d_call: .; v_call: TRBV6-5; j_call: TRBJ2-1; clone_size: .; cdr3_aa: CASSKTSLGDNEQFF; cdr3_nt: TGTGCCAGCAGCAAGACTAGTCTGGGTGACAATGAGCAGTTCTTC
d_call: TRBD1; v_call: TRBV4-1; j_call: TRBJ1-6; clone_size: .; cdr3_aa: CASSQGDRNNSPLHF; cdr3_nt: TGCGCCAGCAGCCAGGGGGACAGGAATAATTCACCCCTCCACTTT
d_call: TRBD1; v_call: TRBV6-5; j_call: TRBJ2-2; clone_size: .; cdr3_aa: CASRRQGVNTGELFF; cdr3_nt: TGTGCCAGTCGGAGACAGGGAGTGAACACCGGGGAGCTGTTTTTT
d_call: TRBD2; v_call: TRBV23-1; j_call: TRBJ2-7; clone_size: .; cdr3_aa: CASSRGGDREQYF; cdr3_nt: TGCGCCAGCAGTCGTGGGGGGGATCGCGAGCAGTACTTC
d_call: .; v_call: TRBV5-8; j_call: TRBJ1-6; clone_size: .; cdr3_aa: CASSFDSYNSPLHF; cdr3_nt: TGTGCCAGCAGCTTCGACAGCTATAATTCACCCCTCCACTTT
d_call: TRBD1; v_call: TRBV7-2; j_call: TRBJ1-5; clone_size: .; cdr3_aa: CASSLQGAIGQPQHF; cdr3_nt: TGTGCCAGCAGCCTACAGGGGGCGATCGGTCAGCCCCAGCATTTT
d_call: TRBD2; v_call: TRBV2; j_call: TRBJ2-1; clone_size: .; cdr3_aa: CASSDSGTSGEQFF; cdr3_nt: TGTGCCAGCAGTGATAGCGGGACTAGCGGGGAGCAGTTCTTC
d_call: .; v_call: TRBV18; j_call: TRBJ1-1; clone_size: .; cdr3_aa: CASSPPSGEKNTEAFF; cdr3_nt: TGTGCCAGCTCACCACCGTCGGGGGAAAAAAACACTGAAGCTTTCTTT
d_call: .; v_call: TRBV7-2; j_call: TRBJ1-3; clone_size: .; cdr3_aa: CASSFYSPGDRPSGNTIYF; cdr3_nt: TGTGCCAGCAGCTTTTACTCCCCAGGAGACAGGCCCTCTGGAAACACCATATATTTT
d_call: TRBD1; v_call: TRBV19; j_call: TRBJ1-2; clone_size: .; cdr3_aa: CASSISYRDSIYGYTF; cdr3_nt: TGTGCCAGTAGTATAAGTTACCGGGACAGTATCTATGGCTACACCTTC
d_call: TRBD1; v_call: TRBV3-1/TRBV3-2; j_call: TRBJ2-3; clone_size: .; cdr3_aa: CASSPAGGTQYF; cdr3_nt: TGTGCCAGCAGCCCGGCAGGGGGAACGCAGTATTTT
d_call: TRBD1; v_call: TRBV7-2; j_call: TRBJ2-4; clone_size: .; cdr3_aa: CASSGGQGGINIQYF; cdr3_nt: TGTGCCAGCAGCGGGGGACAGGGGGGTATAAACATTCAGTACTTC
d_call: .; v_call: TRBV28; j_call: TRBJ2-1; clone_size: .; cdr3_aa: CASTSPGGAIYNEQFF; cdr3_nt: TGTGCCAGCACTTCTCCGGGGGGCGCGATTTACAATGAGCAGTTCTTC
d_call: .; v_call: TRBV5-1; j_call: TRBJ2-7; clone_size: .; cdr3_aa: CASSLKSPPYEQYF; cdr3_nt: TGCGCCAGCAGCTTGAAATCTCCCCCCTACGAGCAGTACTTC
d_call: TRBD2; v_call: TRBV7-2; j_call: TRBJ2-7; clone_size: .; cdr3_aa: CASSTGLAGGSYEQYF; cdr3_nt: TGTGCCAGCAGCACGGGACTAGCGGGAGGGTCCTACGAGCAGTACTTC
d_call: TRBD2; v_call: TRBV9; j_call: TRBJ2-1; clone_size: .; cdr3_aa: CASSVAPLAGGENEQFF; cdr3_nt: TGTGCCAGCAGCGTAGCCCCACTAGCGGGAGGGGAAAATGAGCAGTTCTTC
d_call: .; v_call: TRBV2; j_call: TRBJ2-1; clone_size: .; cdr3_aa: CASRPGLDNNEQFF; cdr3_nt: TGTGCCAGCAGACCGGGACTGGACAACAATGAGCAGTTCTTC
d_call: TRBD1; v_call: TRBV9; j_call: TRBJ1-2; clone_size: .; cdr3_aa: CASSAGTGYGYTF; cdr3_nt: TGTGCCAGCAGCGCCGGGACAGGATATGGCTACACCTTC